This T cell receptor beta chain was documented in a study of blood T cell repertoires in COVID-19. The protocol was immunoSEQ multiplex PCR, while the TCRdb copy is restricted to in-frame clones and leaves out a portion. The table shows approximately 170,000 clones, with less than 90% occurring only once. Trimming left V 1 base short and J 3 bases short, with 6 bases between. This CDR3 region has 13 residues. Germline-derived CDR1 and CDR2 are SGHAT and FQDESV (reference sequence). This clonotype originated in a man in his fifties or sixties with acute or convalescent COVID-19. This chain links TRBV11-1 with TRBJ1-2; no definite D call. The sequenced sample consisted of peripheral blood. CDR3 loop: CASSLDRDYGYTF. Written as DNA, the CDR3 is TGTGCCAGCAGCTTAGACCGGGACTATGGCTACACCTTC.